The 20 T cell receptor beta chains below all came from one sample that was sequenced in a study of T cells in Graves' hyperthyroidism and ophthalmopathy (dated by TCRdb to between 2018 and 2020). The library came from multiplex PCR. Sequencing took place on an Illumina HiSeq 2000. The TCR beta CDR3 regions were amplified from RNA transcripts. A first-round RT-PCR of the TCR CDR3 used the HTBI primer set with the Qiagen OneStep RT-PCR kit. The raw public reads went through TCRdb reprocessing: fastp at Q25, MiXCR clone calling, in-frame beta chains kept. Every CDR3 protein is listed once, alongside the most common genes and DNA of its rows. This sample holds fewer than 550,000 distinct CDR3 sequences; 15% to 18% were observed only once. 13% to 15% of the sample belongs to the ten largest clones. Sequencing was done on a sample of blood. The receptors come from a woman aged 18-29 years with Graves' hyperthyroidism.

This clonotype occurred many times. This chain connects TRBV2 to TRBJ2-2; the match to TRBD2 covers 16 bases. Germline CDR1 is SNHLY and CDR2 is FYNNEI. The junction had 8 bases not matched to a gene; V was cut back by 8 bases and J by 5 bases. This CDR3 comprises 17 residues. The CDR3 sequence: CASRKGLAGGKTGELFF. In DNA form, the CDR3 reads TGTGCCAGCCGGAAGGGACTAGCGGGAGGGAAAACCGGGGAGCTGTTTTTT.

This clonotype showed up many times. The chain carries TRBV28 and TRBJ1-5; 9 positions agree with TRBD1. Germline assignment: CDR1 MDHEN and CDR2 SYDVKM. CDR3 size: 15 residues. V shed 5 bases and J 4 bases; nucleotides not matched to a gene: 6. The DNA of the CDR3 is TGTGCCAGCAGTACCTCCGGGACAGGGAATCAGCCCCAGCATTTT. This translates into CASSTSGTGNQPQHF. Full variable domain (rest looked up from reference TRBV28 and TRBJ1-5): DVKVTQSSRYLVKRTGEKVFLECVQDMDHENMFWYRQDPGLGLRLIYFSYDVKMKEKGDIPEGYSVSREKKERFSLILESASTNQTSMYLCASSTSGTGNQPQHFGDGTRLSIL.

In its sample, this clonotype was seen a few times. The genes are TRBV10-2 and TRBJ1-1; no reliable D call. V was cut by 2 bases and J by 4 bases, with 8 bases left in between. There are 13 residues in the CDR3. In germline, CDR1 is WSHSY, CDR2 SAAADI. The CDR3 nucleotides are TGCGCCAGCAGTGAGCCATCGGGCACTGAAGCTTTCTTT. It encodes CASSEPSGTEAFF.

This clonotype was counted only a few times. This rearrangement joins TRBV7-2 to TRBJ2-1; D perhaps matches TRBD1 (5 bases). V was shortened by 5 bases and J by 2 bases, with 13 bases between the two germline ends. Germline V gene sequence: CDR1 SGHTA, CDR2 FQGNSA. This CDR3 spans 15 amino acids. CDR3 in DNA: TGTGCCAGCAGCGCCGGGTTAGGGGCCTACAATGAGCAGTTCTTC. Protein product: CASSAGLGAYNEQFF.

The chain employs TRBV2 and TRBJ2-7; 7 bases are a match to TRBD2. The CDR3 runs to 17 residues. Germline V gene lookup returns CDR1 SNHLY and CDR2 FYNNEI. Trimming removed 3 bases from V and 0 bases from J; junction bases left unmatched: 11. The chain's CDR3 is CASSEGLAAFNSYEQYF. For the CDR3, the DNA is TGTGCCAGCAGTGAGGGCCTAGCGGCCTTTAACTCCTACGAGCAGTACTTC.

This clonotype was observed at least ten times. The rearrangement links TRBV12-3 or TRBV12-4 to TRBJ1-2; D gene ambiguous. The CDR3 runs to 13 residues. V dropped 6 bases and J dropped 4 bases, with 12 bases sitting between them. Written as DNA, the CDR3 is TGTGCCAGCAGCCAATTGGGCTCCTATGGCTACACCTTC. Translation gives CASSQLGSYGYTF.

This clonotype was counted ten times or more. The gene calls are TRBV4-3 and TRBJ1-4, with D possibly being TRBD1 (5 bases). The V end was cut by 4 bases, the J end by 8 bases, with 11 bases between. CDR3 length: 13 amino acids. The germline CDR1 and CDR2 sequences are LGHNA and YSLEER. CDR3 in DNA: TGCGCCAGCAGCCCCCATGGGGGGGAAAAACTGTTTTTT. Protein product: CASSPHGGEKLFF.

J is TRBJ2-1 and V is TRBV29-1, with D possibly called TRBD1 or TRBD2 (9 bases each). V shed 3 bases and J shed 4 bases, with 25 bases lying between them. The CDR3 is 18 amino acids. CDR1 SQVTM and CDR2 ANQGSEA come from the germline V gene. CDR3 region: CSVDGDREGLAGYNEQFF. CDR3 DNA sequence: TGCAGCGTTGACGGGGACAGGGAGGGGCTAGCGGGGTACAATGAGCAGTTCTTC.

The V gene is TRBV6-5, the J gene TRBJ2-1; 14 positions agree with TRBD2. Germline lookup yields CDR1 MNHEY and CDR2 SVGAGI. The CDR3 extends over 17 amino acids. V lost 5 bases to trimming and J lost 2 bases; unmatched junction nucleotides: 5. This CDR3 reads CASSPGLAGAAYNEQFF. DNA of the CDR3: TGTGCCAGCAGTCCGGGACTAGCGGGGGCAGCCTACAATGAGCAGTTCTTC.

This clonotype occurred a few times. This chain connects TRBV25-1 to TRBJ2-2, with TRBD2 identical over 7 bases. The trim removed 1 base at V and 6 bases at J, leaving 8 bases unmatched. The germline V gene has CDR1 MGHDK and CDR2 SYGVNS. CDR3 length equals 16 residues. The CDR3 spells CASSEWGGSGSGELFF. Written as DNA, the CDR3 is TGTGCCAGCAGTGAATGGGGGGGGTCGGGATCCGGGGAGCTGTTTTTT.

This clonotype occurred many times. V usage is TRBV20-1 and J usage is TRBJ2-5, with 15 bases fitting TRBD2. Looked up from germline, CDR1 is DFQATT and CDR2 is SNEGSKA (reference sequence). This CDR3 is built from 16 residues. Trimming at V came to 1 base and at J to 4 bases, leaving 4 bases not matched to a gene. Written as DNA, the CDR3 is TGCAGTGCTAGAGGGACTAGCGGGGGGGCGACAGAGACCCAGTACTTC. Amino acid sequence: CSARGTSGGATETQYF.

The table lists this clonotype with a few counts. The chain joins TRBV5-5 to TRBJ1-4; maybe TRBD1 (5 bases). The CDR3 runs 15 residues. V was clipped by 4 bases and J by 7 bases, with 17 bases between them. Germline CDR1 reads SGHKS; CDR2 reads YYEKEE (reference sequence). The CDR3 nucleotides are TGTGCCAGCAGCCGCGAAGGGGAGGTTGCTGAAAAACTGTTTTTT. Translated: CASSREGEVAEKLFF.

V and J are TRBV20-1 and TRBJ2-1, with a tentative D call TRBD2 (6 bases). Germline loops: CDR1 DFQATT, CDR2 SNEGSKA (reference sequence). This CDR3 has 15 amino acids. The V gene lost 3 bases and the J gene lost 1 base, with 13 bases spanning the gap. CDR3 in DNA: TGCAGTGCTAGGGGCTGGAGGGGATCCTACAATGAGCAGTTCTTC. Its protein is CSARGWRGSYNEQFF.

In its sample, this clonotype was seen a few times. The V and J genes are TRBV10-1 and TRBJ2-1; D is possibly TRBD1 or TRBD2 (5 bases each). This CDR3 comprises 14 residues. The germline CDR1 and CDR2 sequences are WNHNN and SYGVQD (reference sequence). The V end was cut by 5 bases, the J end by 8 bases, with 16 bases between. CDR3 protein: CASSRGTPEDEQFF. The CDR3 DNA sequence: TGCGCCAGCAGTAGAGGGACCCCAGAGGATGAGCAGTTCTTC.

A note on this clonotype: A clone one base away is much larger, so this may be a read error. The chain links TRBV28 to TRBJ2-7; D is possibly TRBD1 (6 bases). TRBJ2-1 explains the end of the DNA better; the J call may be wrong. The CDR3 runs 14 residues. The germline V gene has CDR1 MDHEN and CDR2 SYDVKM. DNA for the CDR3: TGTGCCAGCACCAAACCCGGGACAACCTACGAGCAGTTCTTC. Amino acids: CASTKPGTTYEQFF.

This clonotype appeared many times. The chain employs TRBV7-3 and TRBJ2-7; D not certain. Germline V CDR1 and CDR2: SGHTA, FQGTGA. CDR3 length: 14 residues. V dropped 4 bases and J dropped 2 bases, with 12 bases sitting between them. The CDR3 nucleotides are TGTGCCAGCAGCTCCTTCCCCGGTCCCTACGAGCAGTACTTC. Translation gives CASSSFPGPYEQYF.

V and J are TRBV7-2 and TRBJ2-7; TRBD2 matches 8 bases. This CDR3 spans 14 amino acids. Per the germline V gene, CDR1 is SGHTA and CDR2 is FQGNSA. Trimming removed 3 bases from V and 6 bases from J; junction bases left unmatched: 7. The CDR3 sequence: CASSFTSGGSEQYF. CDR3 nucleotides: TGTGCCAGCAGCTTTACTAGCGGAGGATCCGAGCAGTACTTC. Full variable domain (outside the CDR3, taken from reference TRBV7-2 and TRBJ2-7): GAGVSQSPSNKVTEKGKDVELRCDPISGHTALYWYRQSLGQGLEFLIYFQGNSAPDKSGLPSDRFSAERTGGSVSTLTIQRTQQEDSAVYLCASSFTSGGSEQYFGPGTRLTVT.

This clonotype was picked up many times. The chain employs TRBV27 and TRBJ2-1; 16 nucleotides match TRBD2. The CDR3 is 18 amino acids. With 1 base clipped from V and 5 bases from J, the junction kept 5 bases outside the gene matches. Germline lookup yields CDR1 MNHEY and CDR2 SMNVEV (reference sequence). The CDR3 reads CASSLLGTSGGANNEQFF. The DNA for the CDR3 is TGTGCCAGCAGTTTATTGGGGACTAGCGGGGGGGCGAACAATGAGCAGTTCTTC.

This clonotype was detected many times. The V gene is TRBV6-2 or TRBV6-3, the J gene TRBJ2-1; either TRBD1 or TRBD2 may supply D (5 bases each). This CDR3 has 19 amino acids. CDR1 is MNHEY, CDR2 SVGEGT, per germline. Trimming removed 0 bases from V and 8 bases from J, with 26 bases in between. CDR3 bases: TGTGCCAGCAGTTACTCGAAACGAGCCCGGGGCGCTTATGGGGATGAGCAGTTCTTC. Translation: CASSYSKRARGAYGDEQFF.

The chain couples TRBV12-3 or TRBV12-4 to TRBJ2-5, with D tentatively TRBD1 (7 bases). Trimming left V 10 bases short and J 5 bases short, with 20 bases between. CDR3 length: 14 residues. Here the CDR3 reads CATSNGGGRETQYF. The CDR3 DNA reads as TGTGCCACCTCCAACGGAGGGGGCAGGGAGACCCAGTACTTC.